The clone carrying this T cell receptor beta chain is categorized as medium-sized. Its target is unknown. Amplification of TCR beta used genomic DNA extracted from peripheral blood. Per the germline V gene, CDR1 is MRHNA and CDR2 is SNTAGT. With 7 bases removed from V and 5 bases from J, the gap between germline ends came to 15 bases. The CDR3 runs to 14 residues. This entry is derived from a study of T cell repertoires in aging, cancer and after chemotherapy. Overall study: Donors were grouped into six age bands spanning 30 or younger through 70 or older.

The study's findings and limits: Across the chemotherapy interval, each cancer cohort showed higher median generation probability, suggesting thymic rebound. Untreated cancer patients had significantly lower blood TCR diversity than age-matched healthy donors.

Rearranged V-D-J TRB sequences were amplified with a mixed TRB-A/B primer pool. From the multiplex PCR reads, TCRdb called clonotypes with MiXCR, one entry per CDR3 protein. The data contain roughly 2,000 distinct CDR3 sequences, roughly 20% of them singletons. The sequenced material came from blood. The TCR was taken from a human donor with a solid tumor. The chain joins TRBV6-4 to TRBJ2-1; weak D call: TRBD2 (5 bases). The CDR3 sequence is CASTPREENNEQFF. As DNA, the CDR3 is TGTGCCAGCACCCCCCGGGAAGAGAACAATGAGCAGTTCTTC.